The 6 T cell receptor beta chains below were found in one sample sequenced in a study of T cells expressing NK-cell markers. TCRdb re-called the 5' RACE reads; one entry per CDR3 protein, DNA not given. Its listing shows 350,000 to 400,000 distinct CDR3 sequences. Sequenced sample: blood T cells: a sorted CD56 or NKG2C T cell subset, CD4+ or CD8+ T cells, or bulk PBMC T cells (not recorded which). The receptors originated from a woman aged 45 to 65 in good health.

The chain joins TRBV27 to TRBJ2-7; TCRdb selects TRBD2, and the lack of DNA leaves this call unchecked. Germline-derived CDR1 and CDR2 are MNHEY and SMNVEV (reference sequence). The CDR3 spans 14 residues. The CDR3 protein is CASSSGNLYYEQYF.

The J gene is TRBJ2-6, the V gene TRBV2; there is no DNA to check the TCRdb D call of TRBD1. The CDR3 is 18 amino acids. Looked up from germline, CDR1 is SNHLY and CDR2 is FYNNEI. This chain's CDR3 is CASSERGQAASGANVLTF.

The chain joins TRBV2 to TRBJ2-1; TCRdb's D call, TRBD2, is unchecked because there is no DNA. Germline V gives CDR1 SNHLY, CDR2 FYNNEI. The CDR3 consists of 14 residues. The CDR3 spells CASSLAGVANEQFF.

This chain joins TRBV6-5 and TRBJ2-7; the TRBD2 assignment by TCRdb is unverifiable without DNA. The CDR3 is 14 amino acids. CDR1 and CDR2 from the germline V gene are MNHEY and SVGAGI. The chain's CDR3 is CASSLGTSGRKQYF.

The chain is built from TRBV5-6 and TRBJ2-7; lacking DNA, the TRBD1 call made by TCRdb goes unchecked. The germline V gene has CDR1 SGHDT and CDR2 YYEEEE. This CDR3 contains 13 residues. The CDR3 region is CAVGRWGRDEQYF.

The CDR3 spells CASTGQGWIGELFF. The chain employs TRBV12-3 or TRBV12-4 and TRBJ2-2; TCRdb proposes TRBD1, but this gene call is untestable without DNA. CDR3 length equals 14 residues.